Described below is a single TCR beta chain sequence and its context. The antigen remains unidentified. This sample was included in a study of cytomegalovirus exposure and HLA in healthy donors. V dropped 7 bases and J dropped 0 bases, with 11 bases sitting between them. The germline gives CDR1 SGHDT, CDR2 YYEEEE. The CDR3 has 14 residues. The PCR employed 60 Vbeta primers together with 13 Jbeta primers. The method was immunoSEQ multiplex PCR; TCRdb's version includes in-frame clones alone and lacks a portion of them. The repertoire holds 200,000 or so clones, with over 60% as singletons. Study-wide results and caveats: HLA restriction was apparent for most CMV-associated TCR beta chains in a later analysis. CMV serostatus alone was available as immune exposure information. An analysis was carried out at a later point. It showed that HLA-associated TCR beta chains were more clonally expanded than equally common non-associated chains. Specificity for CMV antigens was confirmed in vitro for a few of the CMV-associated chains.

This TCR came from a young man in good health and CMV-seronegative. The rearrangement links TRBV5-6 to TRBJ1-3; D unresolved. Sequenced input: PBMCs. In DNA, the CDR3 is TGTGCCAGCTATCGGTGGTCCTCTGGAAACACCATATATTTT. This sequence encodes CASYRWSSGNTIYF.